This TCR beta chain was identified during a study of blood T cell repertoires in COVID-19. The authors' processing: The assay estimated nucleated cells by amplifying reference gene primers. Clones were sequenced by immunoSEQ multiplex PCR, and TCRdb holds only the in-frame ones, with some missing. V and J calls and clone size are copied from that table; D and trimming were computed from the DNA. The data contain some 30,000 clones, almost 90% of them seen just once; the ten biggest clones take up roughly 13%. Sequencing was done on a sample of peripheral blood. The receptor was derived from a human donor with active COVID-19. The donor label of this sample is uncertain.

Here the CDR3 reads CASSDLLPQHF. CDR3 DNA sequence: TGTGCCAGCAGTGATTTATTGCCCCAGCATTTT. V gene TRBV6-1 combines with J gene TRBJ1-5; D remains ambiguous. CDR1 and CDR2 from the germline V gene are MNHNS and SASEGT. V dropped 3 bases and J dropped 9 bases, with 6 bases sitting between them. The CDR3 consists of 11 residues.